Each of the 24 T cell receptor beta chains below was sequenced from the same sample in a study of blood T cells in healthy people across ages. Combining a sample-barcoded 5' primer with a J-beta primer mix, a second PCR ran for about 7 to 11 cycles. TCRdb reprocessed the 5' RACE reads with MiXCR, giving one entry per CDR3 protein. Among some 940,000 distinct CDR3 sequences listed, 25% to 30% were seen once. This sample was also put to use in a study of T cells of mothers and their children.

Sequencing was performed on blood. Source of these receptors: a woman in her thirties or forties in good health.

This clonotype was recorded at least ten times. This chain links TRBV29-1 with TRBJ1-2, with a tentative D call TRBD1 (5 bases). CDR3 size: 14 residues. Germline lookup yields CDR1 SQVTM and CDR2 ANQGSEA. V was pared by 3 bases and J by 8 bases, with 19 bases between. The CDR3: CSVERGSGKEGYTF. The CDR3 nucleotides read TGCAGCGTTGAGCGAGGGTCAGGGAAGGAGGGCTACACCTTC.

This clonotype turned up a few times. This chain connects TRBV12-3 or TRBV12-4 to TRBJ1-1; TRBD1 matches 7 bases. J was trimmed by 1 base and V by 6 bases; bases with no gene match: 5. This CDR3 comprises 14 residues. The CDR3 DNA reads as TGTGCCAGCAGGGAGGGGGCCCCGAACACTGAAGCTTTCTTT. Translated, it gives CASREGAPNTEAFF.

The V and J genes are TRBV20-1 and TRBJ1-5; D unclear. CDR1 is DFQATT, CDR2 SNEGSKA, per germline (reference sequence). V shed 2 bases and J shed 1 base, with 3 bases lying between them. The CDR3 contains 12 residues. CDR3 loop: CSARRSNQPQHF. Here the CDR3 DNA reads TGCAGTGCTAGAAGGAGCAATCAGCCCCAGCATTTT.

Many counts were recorded for this clonotype. This chain connects TRBV5-6 to TRBJ2-3; 12 nucleotides align to TRBD2. There are 17 residues in the CDR3. V lost 4 bases and J lost 5; bases outside the gene matches: 11. Germline CDR1 reads SGHDT; CDR2 reads YYEEEE. CDR3 DNA: TGTGCCAGCAGCCGCCTGGTACTAGCGGGGGGAATAGATACGCAGTATTTT. Translated: CASSRLVLAGGIDTQYF.

The sample holds many counts of this clonotype. V usage is TRBV7-2 and J usage is TRBJ2-7; 9 bases are a match to TRBD1. The length of the CDR3 is 14 residues. Trimming cost V 5 bases and J 3 bases; bases outside gene matches: 5. Germline CDR1 is SGHTA and CDR2 is FQGNSA. CDR3 region: CASSRGTGNYEQYF. DNA of the CDR3: TGTGCCAGCAGCCGAGGGACAGGGAACTACGAGCAGTACTTC.

V is TRBV9 and J is TRBJ2-3; 12 bases match TRBD2. CDR3 length: 16 residues. Germline loops: CDR1 SGDLS, CDR2 YYNGEE. V lost 3 bases and J lost 1; bases outside the gene matches: 3. The CDR3 region is CASSGRTSGGTDTQYF. CDR3 in DNA: TGTGCCAGCAGCGGACGGACTAGCGGGGGCACAGATACGCAGTATTTT. Drawing the rest from reference TRBV9 and TRBJ2-3, the complete variable domain is DSGVTQTPKHLITATGQRVTLRCSPRSGDLSVYWYQQSLDQGLQFLIQYYNGEERAKGNILERFSAQQFPDLHSELNLSSLELGDSALYFCASSGRTSGGTDTQYFGPGTRLTVL.

This clonotype was observed a few times. The chain uses TRBV12-3 or TRBV12-4 and TRBJ1-6; D is ambiguous. This CDR3 region has 13 residues. V shed 7 bases and J shed 9 bases, with 13 bases lying between them. The CDR3 loop reads CASNEGFSSPLHF. CDR3 DNA sequence: TGTGCCAGCAATGAGGGTTTTAGTTCACCCCTCCACTTT.

J is TRBJ2-3 and V is TRBV9; a possible D gene is TRBD2 (5 bases). The germline gives CDR1 SGDLS, CDR2 YYNGEE. V dropped 0 bases and J dropped 2 bases, with 16 bases sitting between them. The CDR3 has 17 residues. Written as DNA, the CDR3 is TGTGCCAGCAGCGTAGTCGGGGTGTTGGGCGACACAGATACGCAGTATTTT. Translating it yields CASSVVGVLGDTDTQYF. Complete variable domain (other parts from reference TRBV9 and TRBJ2-3): DSGVTQTPKHLITATGQRVTLRCSPRSGDLSVYWYQQSLDQGLQFLIQYYNGEERAKGNILERFSAQQFPDLHSELNLSSLELGDSALYFCASSVVGVLGDTDTQYFGPGTRLTVL.

The chain employs TRBV7-9 and TRBJ2-7; D possibly matches TRBD1 or TRBD2 (5 bases each). Trimming shortened V by 5 bases and J by 3 bases, and 17 bases separated the two germline ends. The CDR3 contains 15 residues. Germline lookup yields CDR1 SEHNR and CDR2 FQNEAQ (reference sequence). The CDR3 sequence is CASSLSWDEDYEQYF. CDR3 nucleotide sequence: TGTGCCAGCAGCCTCAGCTGGGACGAGGACTACGAGCAGTACTTC.

This clonotype turned up a few times. The chain employs TRBV10-3 and TRBJ1-6, with TRBD1 as a possible D gene (6 bases). Germline CDR1 and CDR2: ENHRY and SYGVKD. Trimming pared 6 bases from V and 0 bases from J, leaving 15 bases between. The CDR3 totals 17 residues. CDR3: CAISAQGLHSYNSPLHF. The CDR3 DNA follows: TGTGCCATCAGCGCGCAGGGGTTGCACTCCTATAATTCACCCCTCCACTTT.

This clonotype appeared a few times. The V call is TRBV5-8, the J call TRBJ2-3; the match to TRBD2 covers 7 bases. The V segment lost 1 base and the J segment 4 bases; nucleotides outside the gene matches: 12. Germline assignment: CDR1 SGHTS and CDR2 YDEGEE. The CDR3 runs to 17 residues. The CDR3, as DNA: TGTGCCAGCAGCTTGAATGAGTTAGCGGGTAGCGCAGATACGCAGTATTTT. It translates to CASSLNELAGSADTQYF. Looking up the rest from reference TRBV5-8 and TRBJ2-3 gives the full variable domain: EAGVTQSPTHLIKTRGQQATLRCSPISGHTSVYWYQQALGLGLQFLLWYDEGEERNRGNFPPRFSGRQFPNYSSELNVNALELEDSALYLCASSLNELAGSADTQYFGPGTRLTVL.

This clonotype appeared a few times. CDR3 amino acids: CASSSPGQANTEAFF. In DNA, the CDR3 is TGTGCCAGCAGTTCGCCGGGACAGGCGAACACTGAAGCTTTCTTT. J is TRBJ1-1 and V is TRBV28, with 8 positions matching TRBD1. This CDR3 is built from 15 residues. CDR1 is MDHEN, CDR2 SYDVKM, per germline. V lost 4 bases, J lost 1 base, and 5 bases stayed unmatched. The full variable domain, rest sourced from reference TRBV28 and TRBJ1-1, is DVKVTQSSRYLVKRTGEKVFLECVQDMDHENMFWYRQDPGLGLRLIYFSYDVKMKEKGDIPEGYSVSREKKERFSLILESASTNQTSMYLCASSSPGQANTEAFFGQGTRLTVV.

In this sample, this clonotype turned up many times. The junction and the germline gene differ at one end; a read error may be behind it. This chain uses TRBV7-7 with TRBJ2-5; 7 nucleotides align to TRBD2. This CDR3 is built from 13 residues. From germline, CDR1 is SSHAT and CDR2 FNYEAQ (reference sequence). The chain's CDR3 is CASSRGVGETQYF. CDR3 DNA: TGTGCTAGCAGCCGGGGGGTTGGGGAGACCCAGTACTTC.

This clonotype was detected a few times. This CDR3 reads CASSLFLRNSRNWIDTQYF. The DNA of the CDR3 is TGTGCCAGCAGTTTATTTCTGCGGAATTCTCGGAATTGGATAGATACGCAGTATTTT. The chain recombines TRBV28 with TRBJ2-3, with D hard to call. The CDR3 consists of 19 residues. CDR1 and CDR2 from the germline V gene are MDHEN and SYDVKM. Trimming removed 1 base from V and 5 bases from J, with 25 bases in between.

This clonotype was recorded a few times. V is TRBV12-3 or TRBV12-4 and J is TRBJ2-1, with TRBD2 matching 12 bases. The length of the CDR3 is 15 residues. V lost 5 bases to trimming and J lost 10 bases; unmatched junction nucleotides: 9. This chain's CDR3 is CASSRRTSGAWEQFF. In DNA, the CDR3 is TGTGCCAGCAGTCGGCGGACTAGCGGGGCATGGGAGCAGTTCTTC.

This chain links TRBV28 with TRBJ2-2, with D tentatively TRBD1 (6 bases). The CDR3 loop spans 14 amino acids. V was pared by 8 bases and J by 1 base, with 11 bases between. CDR1 and CDR2 (germline): MDHEN, SYDVKM. In nucleotides, the CDR3 is TGTGCCAGCTGCCGGGACAAGAACACCGGGGAGCTGTTTTTT. Translation: CASCRDKNTGELFF.

Concerning this clonotype: Just one base apart from a much larger clone, this may be a read error. It is likely a read error, because the conserved phenylalanine at the end of the CDR3 is missing. This chain links TRBV4-3 with TRBJ2-3; D gene ambiguous. Germline assignment: CDR1 LGHNA and CDR2 YSLEER. Trimming cost V 4 bases and J 5 bases, with 10 bases left between them. This CDR3 has 13 residues. Written as DNA, the CDR3 is TGCGCCAGCAGCCCAAGAATGTTAGATACGCAGTATTCT. This encodes CASSPRMLDTQYS.

The chain joins TRBV3-1 to TRBJ1-1, with 11 bases aligning to TRBD1. Germline V gene lookup returns CDR1 LGHDT and CDR2 YNNKEL (reference sequence). V trimming: 4 bases; J trimming: 5 bases; junction bases outside the gene matches: 6. CDR3 length: 15 residues. CDR3 bases: TGTGCCAGCAGCCGAGGACAGGGGGCAACTACTGAAGCTTTCTTT. It encodes CASSRGQGATTEAFF.

Details on this clonotype: With a much larger clone just one base away, this may be a read error. The chain carries TRBV12-3 or TRBV12-4 and TRBJ1-2; 8 bases are a match to TRBD1. This CDR3 has 16 residues. The CDR3 region is CASSLSQGGILYGYIF. The DNA of the CDR3 is TGTGCCAGCAGTTTGTCACAGGGGGGGATACTCTATGGCTACATCTTC.

The chain combines TRBV7-2 with TRBJ2-3, with D maybe TRBD2 (7 bases). Germline V gives CDR1 SGHTA, CDR2 FQGNSA. V lost 6 bases and J 4 bases, leaving 17 bases between the germline ends. The CDR3 has 15 amino acids. CDR3 nucleotide sequence: TGTGCCAGCAGAAAGAGGGGGGGGCAGGCAGATACGCAGTATTTT. This encodes CASRKRGGQADTQYF. The complete variable domain, with remaining parts taken from reference TRBV7-2 and TRBJ2-3, reads GAGVSQSPSNKVTEKGKDVELRCDPISGHTALYWYRQSLGQGLEFLIYFQGNSAPDKSGLPSDRFSAERTGGSVSTLTIQRTQQEDSAVYLCASRKRGGQADTQYFGPGTRLTVL.

The genes are TRBV10-3 and TRBJ2-1, with TRBD1 matching 8 bases. Germline V gene data show CDR1 as ENHRY and CDR2 as SYGVKD. This CDR3 has 14 residues. J lost 8 bases, V lost 0 bases, and 3 bases had no gene match. CDR3 in DNA: TGTGCCATCAGTGAGTCGACAGGGGTCCATGAGCAGTTCTTC. As protein: CAISESTGVHEQFF.

The CDR3 region is CSVVDMVSYNEQYF. CDR3 nucleotide sequence: TGCAGCGTTGTTGATATGGTCTCCTACAATGAGCAGTACTTC. The chain recombines TRBV29-1 with TRBJ2-1; no definite D call. The J call could be wrong; TRBJ2-7 is a better fit for the DNA end. This CDR3 is 14 amino acids long. Germline CDR1 reads SQVTM; CDR2 reads ANQGSEA.

There are a few counts of this clonotype. The genes are TRBV29-1 and TRBJ1-2, with a possible D match to TRBD1 (6 bases). This CDR3 is built from 17 residues. V was cut by 0 bases and J by 7 bases, with 24 bases left in between. From germline, CDR1 is SQVTM and CDR2 ANQGSEA. The CDR3 bases are TGCAGCGTTGAAGACGGGGCCCAGGGGTCCCGGCCCTGTGGCTACACCTTC. This codes for CSVEDGAQGSRPCGYTF.

This clonotype was picked up a small number of times. The chain recombines TRBV5-6 with TRBJ2-1; 9 bases agree with TRBD1. Looked up from germline, CDR1 is SGHDT and CDR2 is YYEEEE. Germline trimming cut 1 base from V and 3 bases from J; bases unmatched to any gene: 5. The length of the CDR3 is 16 residues. The CDR3, as DNA: TGTGCCAGCAGCTTGTCCTGGACAGGGGACTACAATGAGCAGTTCTTC. Translated, it gives CASSLSWTGDYNEQFF.